The rows below give T cell receptor beta chains drawn from one sample of a study of tumor-infiltrating lymphocytes in primary liver carcinoma. TCRdb called the multiplex PCR reads again in MiXCR, with one record for every CDR3 protein. In the table there are about 310,000 distinct CDR3 sequences, almost 60% of which are singletons. The sample consisted of peripheral blood. These receptors all stem from a woman in her twenties or thirties with primary liver carcinoma and hepatitis B virus infection. The CDR3 runs from the conserved cysteine through the conserved F or W. A D gene is named only where the DNA matches it firmly. Where a row states a size, it is once, few, many or the class of an expanded clone; other rows omit it.

TRBV20-1	TRBJ2-7	-	-	TGCAGTGCTAGAGGGCGGAAGGGGCCCTACGAGCAGTACTTC	CSARGRKGPYEQYF
TRBV6-1	TRBJ1-2	-	TRBD1	TGTGCCAGCATTCAACAGGGGACCTGTGGCTACACCTTC	CASIQQGTCGYTF
TRBV6-2/TRBV6-3	TRBJ2-1	many	-	TGTGCCAGCAGTCGTCAGGGGTATGAGCAGTTCTTC	CASSRQGYEQFF
TRBV29-1	TRBJ2-1	-	-	TGCAGTGTTGGTCTAGCAGGAGGGAGGGGGTACAATGAGCAGATCTTC	CSVGLAGGRGYNEQIF
TRBV11-2	TRBJ2-7	-	TRBD2	TGCGCCAGCAGCTTAGAGGGAGCGGGATCCCGCGAGCAGTACTTC	CASSLEGAGSREQYF
TRBV12-3/TRBV12-4	TRBJ1-1	many	-	TGTGCCAGCAGCATCACAGATAACACTGAAGCTTTCTTT	CASSITDNTEAFF
TRBV30	TRBJ1-2	-	-	TGTGCCTGGAGTGTACTCGGACAGCGCTATGGCTACACCTTC	CAWSVLGQRYGYTF
TRBV5-5	TRBJ1-2	-	-	TGTGTCAGCAGCATATCAGGGGCTAACTATGGCTACACCTTC	CVSSISGANYGYTF
TRBV12-3/TRBV12-4	TRBJ2-3	few	-	TGTGCCAGCAGACCCCCACGAGGAATTAGCACAGATACGCAGTATTTT	CASRPPRGISTDTQYF
TRBV7-3	TRBJ2-7	-	TRBD2	TGTGCCAGCAGCTTACGGGACCGGACTAGCGGAGACTACGAGCAGTACTTC	CASSLRDRTSGDYEQYF
TRBV5-4	TRBJ2-7	once	TRBD2	TGTACCAGTAGCTTGGGACTAGATCTCGAGCAGTACTTC	CTSSLGLDLEQYF
TRBV11-3	TRBJ2-1	-	-	TGTGCCAGCAGCCCCCTGGGACTCGGCTGTGAGCAATTCTTC	CASSPLGLGCEQFF
TRBV7-8	TRBJ2-7	-	-	TGTGTCAGCAGCTTAGAAGAGTACAGCTCCTACGAACAGTACTTC	CVSSLEEYSSYEQYF
TRBV11-2	TRBJ2-1	-	-	TGTGCCAGCAGCTTGGAGAGGACTTGCTTCCATGAGCAGTTCTTC	CASSLERTCFHEQFF
TRBV6-5	TRBJ2-1	few	TRBD2	TGTGCCAGCAGTTACCTGAGCGGGAGCTCCTACAATGAGCAGTTCTTC	CASSYLSGSSYNEQFF
TRBV7-8	TRBJ2-7	-	-	TGTGCCAGCAGCTTAACCCGGGACCCATCCTACGTGCAGTACTTC	CASSLTRDPSYVQYF
TRBV12-3/TRBV12-4	TRBJ1-5	once	TRBD1	TGTGCCAGCAGTTTAGTGGGACAGGGGCTTCCTCAGTCCCAGCATTTT	CASSLVGQGLPQSQHF
TRBV6-1	TRBJ1-1	-	TRBD1	TGTGCCAGCAGTTTGACAGGGGGGTCCTCGAACACTGAAGCTTTCTTT	CASSLTGGSSNTEAFF
TRBV5-1	TRBJ2-1	-	-	TGCGCCAGCAGCTTGGCTCCTGTACCTATTAATGAGCAGTCCTTC	CASSLAPVPINEQSF
TRBV12-3/TRBV12-4	TRBJ2-5	-	TRBD2	TGTGCCAGCAGCTCCTCCTTGACTAGCGGGATTTTTGAGACCCAGTACTTC	CASSSSLTSGIFETQYF
TRBV6-2/TRBV6-3	TRBJ2-3	many	TRBD2	TGTGCCAGCGGGCTAGCGGGATTCGATACGCAGTATTTT	CASGLAGFDTQYF
TRBV4-3	TRBJ2-3	-	-	TGTGCCAGCAGCCAAGCTTCGGGGCCGTCAGCCCAGTATTTT	CASSQASGPSAQYF
TRBV12-3/TRBV12-4	TRBJ2-5	-	-	TGTGCCTGCAGTTTTGGACGCCTGAAAGAGACCCAGTACTTC	CACSFGRLKETQYF
TRBV5-1	TRBJ1-1	few	-	TGCGCCAGCACCAGAGGAAGGGAAATGAACACTGAAGCTTTCTTT	CASTRGREMNTEAFF